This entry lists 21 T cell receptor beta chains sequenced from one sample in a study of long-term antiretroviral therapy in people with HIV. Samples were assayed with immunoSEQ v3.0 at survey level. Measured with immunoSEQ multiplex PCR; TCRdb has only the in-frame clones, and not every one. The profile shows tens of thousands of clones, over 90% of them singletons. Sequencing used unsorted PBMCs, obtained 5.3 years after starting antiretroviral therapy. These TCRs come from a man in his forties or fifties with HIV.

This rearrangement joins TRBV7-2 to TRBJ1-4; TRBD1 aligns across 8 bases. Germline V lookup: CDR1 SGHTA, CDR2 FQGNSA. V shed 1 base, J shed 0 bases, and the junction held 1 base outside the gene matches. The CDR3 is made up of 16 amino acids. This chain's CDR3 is CASSLGTGTTNEKLFF. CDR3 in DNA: TGTGCCAGCAGCTTAGGGACAGGGACAACTAATGAAAAACTGTTTTTT.

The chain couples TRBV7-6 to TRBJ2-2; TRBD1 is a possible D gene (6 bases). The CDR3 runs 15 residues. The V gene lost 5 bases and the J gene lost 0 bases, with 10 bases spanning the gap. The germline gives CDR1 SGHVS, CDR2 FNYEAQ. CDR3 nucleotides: TGTGCCAGCAGCAGACAGGTTTCGAACACCGGGGAGCTGTTTTTT. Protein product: CASSRQVSNTGELFF.

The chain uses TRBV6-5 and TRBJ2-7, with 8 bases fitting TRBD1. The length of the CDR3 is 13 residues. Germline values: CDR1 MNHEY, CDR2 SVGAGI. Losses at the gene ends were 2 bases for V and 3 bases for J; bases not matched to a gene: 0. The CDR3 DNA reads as TGTGCCAGCAGTTACGACAGGGGCTACGAGCAGTACTTC. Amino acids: CASSYDRGYEQYF.

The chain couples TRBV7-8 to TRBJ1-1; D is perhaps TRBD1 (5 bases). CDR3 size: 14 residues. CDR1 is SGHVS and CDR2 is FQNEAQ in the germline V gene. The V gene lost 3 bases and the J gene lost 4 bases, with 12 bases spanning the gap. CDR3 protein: CASSLVGGGTEAFF. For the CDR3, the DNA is TGTGCCAGCAGCTTGGTTGGGGGGGGCACTGAAGCTTTCTTT.

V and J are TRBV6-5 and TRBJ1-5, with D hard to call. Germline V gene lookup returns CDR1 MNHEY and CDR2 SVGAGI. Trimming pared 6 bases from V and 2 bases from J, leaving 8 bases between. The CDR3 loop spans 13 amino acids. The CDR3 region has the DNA TGTGCCAGCAGACACTCGGGCAATCAGCCCCAGCATTTT. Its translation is CASRHSGNQPQHF.

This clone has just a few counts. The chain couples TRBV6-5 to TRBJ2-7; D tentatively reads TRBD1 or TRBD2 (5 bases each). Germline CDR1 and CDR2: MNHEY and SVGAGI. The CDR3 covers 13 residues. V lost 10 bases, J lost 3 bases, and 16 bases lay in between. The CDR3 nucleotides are TGTGCCACCATGAAGAGGGGTTTCTACGAGCAGTACTTC. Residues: CATMKRGFYEQYF.

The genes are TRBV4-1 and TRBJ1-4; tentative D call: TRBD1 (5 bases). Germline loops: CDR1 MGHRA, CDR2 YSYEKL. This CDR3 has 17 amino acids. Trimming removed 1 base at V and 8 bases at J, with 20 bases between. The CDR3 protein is CASSQGRGERGNEKLFF. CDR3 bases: TGCGCCAGCAGCCAAGGGAGGGGTGAAAGGGGTAACGAAAAACTGTTTTTT.

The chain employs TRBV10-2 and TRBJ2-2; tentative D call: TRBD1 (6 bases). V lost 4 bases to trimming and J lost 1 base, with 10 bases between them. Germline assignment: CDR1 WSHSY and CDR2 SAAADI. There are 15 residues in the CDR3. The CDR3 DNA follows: TGCGCCAGCAGTGGGTCGGGACAGAACACCGGGGAGCTGTTTTTT. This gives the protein CASSGSGQNTGELFF.

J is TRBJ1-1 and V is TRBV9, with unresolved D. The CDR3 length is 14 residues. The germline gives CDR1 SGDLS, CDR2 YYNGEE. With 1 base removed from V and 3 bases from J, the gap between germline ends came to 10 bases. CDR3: CASSVLGSDTEAFF. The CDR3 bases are TGTGCCAGCAGCGTACTGGGTTCAGACACTGAAGCTTTCTTT.

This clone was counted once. The DNA for the CDR3 is TGTGCCAGCAGTTACAAGCCTTCTGGAAACACCATATATTTT. Its translation: CASSYKPSGNTIYF. This chain uses TRBV6-5 with TRBJ1-3, with D hard to call. The CDR3 runs 14 residues. V lost 2 bases and J lost 1, with 6 bases in between. Germline-derived CDR1 and CDR2 are MNHEY and SVGAGI.

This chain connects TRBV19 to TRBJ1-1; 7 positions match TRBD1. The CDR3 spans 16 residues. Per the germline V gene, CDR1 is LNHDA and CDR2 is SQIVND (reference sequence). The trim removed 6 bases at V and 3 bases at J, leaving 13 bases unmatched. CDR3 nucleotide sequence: TGTGCCAGTAGATTCAACGACAGGGACGCTGACACTGAAGCTTTCTTT. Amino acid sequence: CASRFNDRDADTEAFF.

Here the CDR3 DNA reads TGCAGCGTTGAACTAGGGGAGGGGGGACTTTACGAGCAGTACTTC. Amino acid sequence: CSVELGEGGLYEQYF. The chain is built from TRBV29-1 and TRBJ2-7; tentatively, D is TRBD2 (7 bases). V lost 2 bases to trimming and J lost 4 bases, with 18 bases between them. Germline-derived CDR1 and CDR2 are SQVTM and ANQGSEA. This CDR3 has 15 amino acids.

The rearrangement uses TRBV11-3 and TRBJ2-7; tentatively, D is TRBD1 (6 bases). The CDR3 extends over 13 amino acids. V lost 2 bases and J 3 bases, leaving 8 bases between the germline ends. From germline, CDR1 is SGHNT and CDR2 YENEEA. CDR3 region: CASSLRDNYEQYF. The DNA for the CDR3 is TGTGCCAGCAGCTTACGGGACAACTACGAGCAGTACTTC.

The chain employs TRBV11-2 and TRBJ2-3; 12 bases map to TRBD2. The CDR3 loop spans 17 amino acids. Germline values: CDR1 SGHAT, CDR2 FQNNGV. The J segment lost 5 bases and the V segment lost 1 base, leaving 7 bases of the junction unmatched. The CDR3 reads CASSLGLAGVIQDTQYF. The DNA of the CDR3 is TGTGCCAGCAGCTTAGGACTAGCGGGGGTAATCCAAGATACGCAGTATTTT.

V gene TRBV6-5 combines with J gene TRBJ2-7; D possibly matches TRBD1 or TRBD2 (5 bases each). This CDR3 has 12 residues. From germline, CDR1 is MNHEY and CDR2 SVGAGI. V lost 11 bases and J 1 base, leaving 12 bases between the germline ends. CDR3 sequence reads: CAGTWASYEQYF. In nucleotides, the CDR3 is TGTGCCGGGACCTGGGCTTCCTACGAGCAGTACTTC.

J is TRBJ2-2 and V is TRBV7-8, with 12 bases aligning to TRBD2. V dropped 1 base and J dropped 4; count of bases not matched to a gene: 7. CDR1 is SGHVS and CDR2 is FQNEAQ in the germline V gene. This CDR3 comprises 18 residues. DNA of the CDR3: TGTGCCAGCAGCTTAGGGCTAGCGGGGGGGCCCGGCACCGGGGAGCTGTTTTTT. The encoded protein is CASSLGLAGGPGTGELFF. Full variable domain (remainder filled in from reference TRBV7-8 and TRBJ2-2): GAGVSQSPRYKVAKRGQDVALRCDPISGHVSLFWYQQALGQGPEFLTYFQNEAQLDKSGLPSDRFFAERPEGSVSTLKIQRTQQEDSAVYLCASSLGLAGGPGTGELFFGEGSRLTVL.

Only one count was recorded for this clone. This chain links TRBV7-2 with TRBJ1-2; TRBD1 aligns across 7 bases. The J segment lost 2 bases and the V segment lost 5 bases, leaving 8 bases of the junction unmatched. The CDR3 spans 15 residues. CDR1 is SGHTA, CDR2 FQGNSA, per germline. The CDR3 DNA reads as TGTGCCAGCAGCAATCCGGGACAGAGAAACTATGGCTACACCTTC. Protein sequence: CASSNPGQRNYGYTF. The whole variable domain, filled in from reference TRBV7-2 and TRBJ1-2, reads GAGVSQSPSNKVTEKGKDVELRCDPISGHTALYWYRQSLGQGLEFLIYFQGNSAPDKSGLPSDRFSAERTGGSVSTLTIQRTQQEDSAVYLCASSNPGQRNYGYTFGSGTRLTVV.

The CDR3 spells CASSNRGAATEAFF. The CDR3 nucleotides are TGTGCCAGCAGCAACCGGGGGGCTGCCACTGAAGCTTTCTTT. V and J are TRBV5-4 and TRBJ1-1; D may be TRBD1 (6 bases). The length of the CDR3 is 14 residues. V was cut by 4 bases and J by 4 bases, with 14 bases left in between. Germline CDR1 reads SGHNT; CDR2 reads YYREEE (reference sequence).

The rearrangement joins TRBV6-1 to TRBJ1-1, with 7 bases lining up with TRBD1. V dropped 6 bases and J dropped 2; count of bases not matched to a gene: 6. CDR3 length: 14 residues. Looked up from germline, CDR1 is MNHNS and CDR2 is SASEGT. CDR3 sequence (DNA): TGTGCCAGCAGCTACAGGGGCTTCAACACTGAAGCTTTCTTT. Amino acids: CASSYRGFNTEAFF.

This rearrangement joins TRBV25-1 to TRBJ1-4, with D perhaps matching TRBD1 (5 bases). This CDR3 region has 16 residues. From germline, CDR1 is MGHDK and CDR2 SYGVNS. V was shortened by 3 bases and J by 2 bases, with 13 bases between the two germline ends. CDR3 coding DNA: TGTGCCAGCAGTGACCCCAGGCCAGGGACTAATGAAAAACTGTTTTTT. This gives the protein CASSDPRPGTNEKLFF.

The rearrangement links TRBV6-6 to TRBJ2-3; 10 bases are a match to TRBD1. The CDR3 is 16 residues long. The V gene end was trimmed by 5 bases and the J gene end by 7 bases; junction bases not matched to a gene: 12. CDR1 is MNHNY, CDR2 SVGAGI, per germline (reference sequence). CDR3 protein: CASSRSPGQGLNTQYF. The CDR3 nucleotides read TGTGCCAGCAGTCGCTCTCCGGGACAGGGGTTAAATACGCAGTATTTT.